The rows below give T cell receptor beta chains drawn from one sample of a study of cytomegalovirus exposure and HLA in healthy donors. Clones were sequenced by immunoSEQ multiplex PCR, and TCRdb holds only the in-frame ones, with some missing. The table records about 81,000 clones, over 65% of them present only once. Sequences were obtained from PBMCs. These receptors all stem from a man aged 50 to 60 in good health and CMV-seropositive. Both conserved end residues are trimmed from each CDR3.

J gene	V gene	CDR3 protein
TRBJ2-3	TRBV7-9	ASSLGGARPDTQY
TRBJ1-2	TRBV7-9	ASISNGRWPLYGYT
TRBJ2-2	TRBV6-5	AQGEGENTGELF
TRBJ2-1	TRBV9	ASSVGLGLAGINEQF
TRBJ2-5	TRBV5-1	ASSLAPRGAGETQY
TRBJ1-5	TRBV19	ASRTGEVQPQH
TRBJ1-1	TRBV19	ASRQQGTNTEAF
TRBJ2-1	TRBV6-5	ASSYRGNEQF
TRBJ1-2	TRBV5-5	ASSPDKIVYSGYT
TRBJ2-7	TRBV11-2	ASSLATVSYEQY
TRBJ1-6	TRBV4-1	ASSQGQISPLH